The clone carrying this T cell receptor beta chain was seen repeatedly, ten times or more. Its antigen is undetermined. The record originates from a study of spatial heterogeneity in lung cancer. Background on the study: Sequencing consistently turned up more beta-chain sequences than alpha-chain sequences. Study-wide results and caveats: Resection saw ubiquitous expanded tumor TCRs appear in blood more than follow-up did.

TCRdb reprocessed the 5' RACE reads via MiXCR and lists one record per CDR3 protein. The repertoire consists of roughly 39,000 distinct CDR3 sequences, with roughly 7.1% occurring once and the leading ten covering 43%. Time point noted: sample taken at primary tumor resection. Material for sequencing was whole RNA from tumor, nontumor lung or frozen PBMC, left unsorted. Samples came from 70 to 80 TRACERx patients with untreated early-stage lung cancer. V was pared by 2 bases and J by 6 bases, with 4 bases between. CDR3 length: 11 amino acids. Germline V CDR1 and CDR2: SGHTA, FQGTGA. The clonotype originates from a female donor with early-stage non-small cell lung cancer. This sample comprised PBMCs, obtained at surgery. V is TRBV7-3 and J is TRBJ2-5; D remains unclear. As DNA, the CDR3 is TGTGCCAGCAGCTTATGGAAGACCCAGTACTTC. Its translation: CASSLWKTQYF.